Reported below is one T cell receptor (beta chain). Generated by immunoSEQ multiplex PCR, the TCRdb table keeps only in-frame clones and is missing some. The sample lists approximately 120,000 clones; 70% to 90% were seen once. The data originate from a study of blood T cell repertoires in COVID-19. Germline CDR1 reads LNHDA; CDR2 reads SQIVND (reference sequence). J lost 8 bases, V lost 5 bases, and 11 bases had no gene match. The CDR3 has 14 residues. The chain has TRBV19 and TRBJ1-2; 7 bases align to TRBD1. The receptor's source is a woman aged 60-75 years with acute or convalescent COVID-19. The sample consisted of peripheral blood. CDR3 sequence (DNA): TGTGCCAGTAGTTCGACGGACAGGCCGCGGGGCTACACCTTC. It yields the protein CASSSTDRPRGYTF.